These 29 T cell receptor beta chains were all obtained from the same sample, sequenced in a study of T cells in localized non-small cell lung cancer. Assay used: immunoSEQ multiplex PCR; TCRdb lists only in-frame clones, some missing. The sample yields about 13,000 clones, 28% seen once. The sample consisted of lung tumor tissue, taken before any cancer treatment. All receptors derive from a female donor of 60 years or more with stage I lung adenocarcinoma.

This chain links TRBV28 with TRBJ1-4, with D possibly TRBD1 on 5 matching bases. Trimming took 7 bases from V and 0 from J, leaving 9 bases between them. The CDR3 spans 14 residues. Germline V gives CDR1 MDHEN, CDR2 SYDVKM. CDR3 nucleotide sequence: TGTGCCAGCACCCGGGGGACAACTAATGAAAAACTGTTTTTT. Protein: CASTRGTTNEKLFF.

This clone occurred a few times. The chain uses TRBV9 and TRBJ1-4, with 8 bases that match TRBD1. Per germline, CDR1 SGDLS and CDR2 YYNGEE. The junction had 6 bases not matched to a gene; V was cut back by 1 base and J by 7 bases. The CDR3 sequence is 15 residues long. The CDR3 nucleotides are TGTGCCAGCAGCGTATCAGGGGGCCGGGGTGAAAAACTGTTTTTT. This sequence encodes CASSVSGGRGEKLFF.

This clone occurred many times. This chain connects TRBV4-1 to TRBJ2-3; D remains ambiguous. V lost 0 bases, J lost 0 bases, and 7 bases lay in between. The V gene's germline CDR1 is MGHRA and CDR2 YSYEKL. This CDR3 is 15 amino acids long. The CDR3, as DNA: TGCGCCAGCAGCCAAGAAATGGCGAGCACAGATACGCAGTATTTT. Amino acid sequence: CASSQEMASTDTQYF.

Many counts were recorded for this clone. This CDR3 is CASNPGQQTYEQYF. Written as DNA, the CDR3 is TGTGCCAGCAACCCGGGACAGCAGACCTACGAGCAGTACTTC. V is TRBV9 and J is TRBJ2-7, with 7 bases aligning to TRBD1. Per germline, CDR1 SGDLS and CDR2 YYNGEE. V shed 6 bases, J shed 2 bases, and the junction held 8 bases outside the gene matches. The CDR3 extends over 14 amino acids.

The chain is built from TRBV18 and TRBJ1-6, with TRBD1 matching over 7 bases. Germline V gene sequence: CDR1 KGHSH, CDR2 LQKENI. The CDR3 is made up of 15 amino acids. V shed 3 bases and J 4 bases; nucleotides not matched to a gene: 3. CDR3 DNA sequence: TGTGCCAGCTCACCCACGGGACAGTATAATTCACCCCTCCACTTT. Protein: CASSPTGQYNSPLHF.

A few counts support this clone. This chain's CDR3 is CASSPLPPGLARYNEQFF. The CDR3 DNA reads as TGTGCCAGCAGTCCCCTCCCACCGGGACTAGCGCGCTACAATGAGCAGTTCTTC. The rearrangement links TRBV6-8 to TRBJ2-1, with TRBD2 identical over 10 bases. From germline, CDR1 is MNHGY and CDR2 SAAAGT. The V and J ends lost 5 bases and 3 bases, in that order; junction bases with no gene match: 13. The CDR3 is 18 residues long.

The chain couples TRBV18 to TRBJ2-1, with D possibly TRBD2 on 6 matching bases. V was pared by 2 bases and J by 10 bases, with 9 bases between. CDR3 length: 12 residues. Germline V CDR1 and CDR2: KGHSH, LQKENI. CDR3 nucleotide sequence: TGTGCCAGCTCACCAGGCGGGGCAGAGCAGTTCTTC. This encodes CASSPGGAEQFF.

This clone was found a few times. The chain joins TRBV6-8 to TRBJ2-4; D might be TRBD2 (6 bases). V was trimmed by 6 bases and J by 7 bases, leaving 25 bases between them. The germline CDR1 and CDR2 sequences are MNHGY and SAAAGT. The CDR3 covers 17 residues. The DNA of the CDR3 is TGTGCCAGCAGCCTGAAATTAGGAGGGAATAGGGCGAACATTCAGTACTTC. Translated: CASSLKLGGNRANIQYF.

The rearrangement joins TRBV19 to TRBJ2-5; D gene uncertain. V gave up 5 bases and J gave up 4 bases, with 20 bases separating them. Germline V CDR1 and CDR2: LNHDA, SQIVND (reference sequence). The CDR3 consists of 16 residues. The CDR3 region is CASSPSGATSRETQYF. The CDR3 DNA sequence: TGTGCCAGTAGTCCCTCTGGCGCGACATCGAGAGAGACCCAGTACTTC.

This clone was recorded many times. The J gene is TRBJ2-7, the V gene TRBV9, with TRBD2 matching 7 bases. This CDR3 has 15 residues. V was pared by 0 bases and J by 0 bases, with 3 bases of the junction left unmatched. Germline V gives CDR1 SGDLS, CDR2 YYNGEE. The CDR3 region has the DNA TGTGCCAGCAGCGTAGCGGCGGGAGCCTCCTACGAGCAGTACTTC. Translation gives CASSVAAGASYEQYF.

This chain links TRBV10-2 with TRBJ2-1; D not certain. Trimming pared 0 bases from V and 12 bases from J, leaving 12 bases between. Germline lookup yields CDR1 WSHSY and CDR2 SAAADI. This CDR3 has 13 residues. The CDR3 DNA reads TGCGCCAGCAGTGAGTCTCCGGAGTTTAGGCAGTTCTTC. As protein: CASSESPEFRQFF.

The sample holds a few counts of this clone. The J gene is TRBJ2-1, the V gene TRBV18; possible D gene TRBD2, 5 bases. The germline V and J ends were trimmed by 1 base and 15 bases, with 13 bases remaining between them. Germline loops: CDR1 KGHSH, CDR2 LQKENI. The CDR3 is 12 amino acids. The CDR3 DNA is TGTGCCAGCTCACCACAGGAAGGGAGTCCGTTCTTC. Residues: CASSPQEGSPFF.

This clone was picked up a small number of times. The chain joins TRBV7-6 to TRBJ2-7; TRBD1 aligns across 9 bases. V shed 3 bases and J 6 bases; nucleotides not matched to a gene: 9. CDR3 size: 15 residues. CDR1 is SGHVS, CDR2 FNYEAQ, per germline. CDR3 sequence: CASSLPGQGSPEQYF. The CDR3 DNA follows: TGTGCCAGCAGCTTGCCAGGACAGGGGTCCCCCGAGCAGTACTTC.

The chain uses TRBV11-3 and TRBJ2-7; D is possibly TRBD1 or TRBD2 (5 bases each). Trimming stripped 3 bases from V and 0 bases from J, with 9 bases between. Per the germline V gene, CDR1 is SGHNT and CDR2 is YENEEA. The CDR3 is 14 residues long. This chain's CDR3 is CASSFGGRSYEQYF. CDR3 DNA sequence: TGTGCCAGCAGCTTTGGGGGACGCTCCTACGAGCAGTACTTC.

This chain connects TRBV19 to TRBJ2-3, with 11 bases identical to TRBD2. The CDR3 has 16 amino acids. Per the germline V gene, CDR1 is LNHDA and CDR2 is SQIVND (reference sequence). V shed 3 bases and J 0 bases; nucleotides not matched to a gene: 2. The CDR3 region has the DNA TGTGCCAGTAGTATTCCTAGCGGGGGGAGCACAGATACGCAGTATTTT. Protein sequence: CASSIPSGGSTDTQYF. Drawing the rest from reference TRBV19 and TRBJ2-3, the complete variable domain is DGGITQSPKYLFRKEGQNVTLSCEQNLNHDAMYWYRQDPGQGLRLIYYSQIVNDFQKGDIAEGYSVSREKKESFPLTVTSAQKNPTAFYLCASSIPSGGSTDTQYFGPGTRLTVL.

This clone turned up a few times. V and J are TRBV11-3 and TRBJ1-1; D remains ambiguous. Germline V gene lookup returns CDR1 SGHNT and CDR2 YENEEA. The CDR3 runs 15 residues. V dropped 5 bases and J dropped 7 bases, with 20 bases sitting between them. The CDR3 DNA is TGTGCCAGCAGCCCCTCTGGACGGGTGTCAAGTGAAGCTTTCTTT. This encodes CASSPSGRVSSEAFF.

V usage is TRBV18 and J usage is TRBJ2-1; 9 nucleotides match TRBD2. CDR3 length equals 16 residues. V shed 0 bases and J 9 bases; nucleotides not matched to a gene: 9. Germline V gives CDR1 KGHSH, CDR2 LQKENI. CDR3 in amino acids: CASSPPRWRGGGEQFF. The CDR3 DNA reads TGTGCCAGCTCACCACCTCGTTGGCGGGGGGGCGGTGAGCAGTTCTTC.

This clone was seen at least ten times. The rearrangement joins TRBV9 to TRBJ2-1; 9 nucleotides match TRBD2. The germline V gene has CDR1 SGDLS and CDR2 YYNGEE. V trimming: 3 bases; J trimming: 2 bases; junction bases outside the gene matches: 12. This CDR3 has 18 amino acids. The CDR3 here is CASSAVFSGRGTYNEQFF. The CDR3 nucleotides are TGTGCCAGCAGCGCCGTTTTTAGCGGGAGAGGAACCTACAATGAGCAGTTCTTC.

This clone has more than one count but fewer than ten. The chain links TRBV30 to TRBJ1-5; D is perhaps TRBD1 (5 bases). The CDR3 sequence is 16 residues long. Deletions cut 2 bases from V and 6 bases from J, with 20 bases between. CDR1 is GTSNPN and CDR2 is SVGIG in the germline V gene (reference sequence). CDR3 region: CAWSNPGRGLGQPQHF. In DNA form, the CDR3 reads TGTGCCTGGAGTAACCCGGGACGGGGGTTAGGTCAGCCCCAGCATTTT. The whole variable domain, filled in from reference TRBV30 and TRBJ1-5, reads SQTIHQWPATLVQPVGSPLSLECTVEGTSNPNLYWYRQAAGRGLQLLFYSVGIGQISSEVPQNLSASRPQDRQFILSSKKLLLSDSGFYLCAWSNPGRGLGQPQHFGDGTRLSIL.

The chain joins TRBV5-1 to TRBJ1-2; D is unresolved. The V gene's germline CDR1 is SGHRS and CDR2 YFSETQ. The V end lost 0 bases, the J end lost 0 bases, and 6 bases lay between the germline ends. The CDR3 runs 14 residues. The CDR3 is CASSLDGSNYGYTF. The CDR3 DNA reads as TGCGCCAGCAGCTTGGATGGGTCTAACTATGGCTACACCTTC.

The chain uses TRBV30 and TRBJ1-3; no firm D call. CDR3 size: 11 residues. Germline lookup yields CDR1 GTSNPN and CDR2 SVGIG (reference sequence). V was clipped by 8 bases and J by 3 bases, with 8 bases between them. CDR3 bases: TGTGCCGGAACACGTGGAAACACCATATATTTT. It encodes CAGTRGNTIYF.

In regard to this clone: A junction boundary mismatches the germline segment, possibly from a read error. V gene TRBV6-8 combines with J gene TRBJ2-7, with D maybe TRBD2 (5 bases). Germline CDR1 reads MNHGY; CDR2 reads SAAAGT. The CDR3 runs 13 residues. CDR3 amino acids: CAISAGVPYEQYF. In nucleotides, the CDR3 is TGTGCCATCAGTGCGGGCGTACCCTACGAGCAGTACTTC.

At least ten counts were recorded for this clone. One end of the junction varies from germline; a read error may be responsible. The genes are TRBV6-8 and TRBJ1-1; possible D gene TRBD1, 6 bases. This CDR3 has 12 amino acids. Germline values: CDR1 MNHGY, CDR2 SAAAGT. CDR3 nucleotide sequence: TGTGCCATCAGTGGGGGGGCAAATGAAGCTTTCTTT. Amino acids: CAISGGANEAFF.

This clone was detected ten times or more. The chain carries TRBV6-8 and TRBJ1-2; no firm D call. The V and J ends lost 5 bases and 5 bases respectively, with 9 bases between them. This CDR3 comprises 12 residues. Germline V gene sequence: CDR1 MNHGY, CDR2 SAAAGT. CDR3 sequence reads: CASSDPGYGYTF. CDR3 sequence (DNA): TGTGCCAGCAGTGACCCGGGATATGGCTACACCTTC.

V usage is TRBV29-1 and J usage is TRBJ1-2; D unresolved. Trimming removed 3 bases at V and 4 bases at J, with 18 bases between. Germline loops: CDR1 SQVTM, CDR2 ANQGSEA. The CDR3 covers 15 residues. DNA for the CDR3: TGCAGCGTTGATCCCGCCCTTCAACAGTTCTATGGCTACACCTTC. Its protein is CSVDPALQQFYGYTF.

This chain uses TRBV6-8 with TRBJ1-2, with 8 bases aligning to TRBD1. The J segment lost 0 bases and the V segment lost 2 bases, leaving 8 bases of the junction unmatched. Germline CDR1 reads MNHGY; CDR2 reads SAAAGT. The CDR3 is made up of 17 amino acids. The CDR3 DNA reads TGTGCCAGCAGTTACCCAGGGGGCCGATTAGCTAACTATGGCTACACCTTC. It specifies CASSYPGGRLANYGYTF.

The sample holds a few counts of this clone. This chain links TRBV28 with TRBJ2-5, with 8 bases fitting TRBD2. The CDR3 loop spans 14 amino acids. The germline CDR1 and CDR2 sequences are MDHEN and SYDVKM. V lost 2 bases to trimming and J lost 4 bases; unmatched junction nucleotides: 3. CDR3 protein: CASSLRTSPETQYF. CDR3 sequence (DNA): TGTGCCAGCAGTTTAAGGACTAGCCCAGAGACCCAGTACTTC.

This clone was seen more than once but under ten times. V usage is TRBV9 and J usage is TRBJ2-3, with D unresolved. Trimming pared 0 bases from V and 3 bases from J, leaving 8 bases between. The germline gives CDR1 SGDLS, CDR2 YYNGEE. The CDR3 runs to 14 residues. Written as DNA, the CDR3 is TGTGCCAGCAGCGTAGATGTGTTAACAGATACGCAGTATTTT. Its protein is CASSVDVLTDTQYF.

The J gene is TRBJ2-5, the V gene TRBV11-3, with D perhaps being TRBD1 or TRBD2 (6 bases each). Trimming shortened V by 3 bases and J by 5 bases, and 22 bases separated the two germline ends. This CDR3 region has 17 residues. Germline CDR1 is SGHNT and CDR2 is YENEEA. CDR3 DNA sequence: TGTGCCAGCAGCTTGGGTGCGGGATTGGGGGCCCAGGAGACCCAGTACTTC. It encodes CASSLGAGLGAQETQYF.